The 16 T cell receptor beta chains reported below all come from one sample, sequenced in a study of blood T cells in healthy people across ages. Alongside a J-beta primer mix, a sample-barcoded 5' primer served in a second PCR lasting about 7 to 12 cycles. TCRdb used MiXCR to reprocess the 5' RACE reads, holding one entry per CDR3 protein. The sample includes roughly 790,000 distinct CDR3 sequences, about 42% seen only once; the top ten take 20% to 25%. Sequencing used blood. The receptors were gathered from a woman in her fifties or sixties in good health.

There are many counts of this clonotype. The J gene is TRBJ2-3, the V gene TRBV5-1; the D call may be TRBD1 or TRBD2 (6 bases each). The CDR3 spans 16 residues. Germline loops: CDR1 SGHRS, CDR2 YFSETQ. Trimming left V 4 bases short and J 3 bases short, with 18 bases between. The CDR3 region is CASSPTISGATDTQYF. The CDR3 DNA reads TGCGCCAGCAGCCCTACGATTTCGGGGGCAACAGATACGCAGTATTTT.

CDR3 region: CSASIRVSYNEQFF. CDR3 nucleotide sequence: TGCAGTGCTAGCATACGGGTTTCCTACAATGAGCAGTTCTTC. The chain is built from TRBV20-1 and TRBJ2-1; D unresolved. CDR3 length: 14 residues. Between the trimmed V and J ends, which lost 3 bases and 1 base, there was a span of 10 bases. Looked up from germline, CDR1 is DFQATT and CDR2 is SNEGSKA (reference sequence).

This chain links TRBV29-1 with TRBJ2-3; a weak D match, TRBD2 (6 bases). The CDR3 is made up of 11 amino acids. V gave up 7 bases and J gave up 5 bases, with 10 bases separating them. CDR1 is SQVTM, CDR2 ANQGSEA, per germline. The CDR3 region is CSGLGKDTQYF. The CDR3 DNA reads TGCAGCGGACTAGGGAAAGATACGCAGTATTTT.

This clonotype was picked up a small number of times. V is TRBV7-3 and J is TRBJ1-1, with unresolved D. The CDR3 sequence is 13 residues long. V was shortened by 6 bases and J by 1 base, with 9 bases between the two germline ends. Germline CDR1 reads SGHTA; CDR2 reads FQGTGA. The CDR3 DNA is TGTGCCAGCAGTTTGGACTCGAACACTGAAGCTTTCTTT. Translation: CASSLDSNTEAFF.

This chain links TRBV10-2 with TRBJ2-7; D tentatively fits TRBD1 or TRBD2 (5 bases each). The CDR3 extends over 11 amino acids. CDR1 and CDR2 (germline): WSHSY, SAAADI. V lost 8 bases to trimming and J lost 6 bases, with 11 bases between them. Here the CDR3 reads CASGTRGEQYF. Written as DNA, the CDR3 is TGCGCCAGCGGTACGAGGGGCGAGCAGTACTTC.

The chain uses TRBV6-1 and TRBJ2-4; D is tentatively TRBD1 or TRBD2 (5 bases each). The germline CDR1 and CDR2 sequences are MNHNS and SASEGT. CDR3 size: 14 residues. Trimming took 1 base from V and 6 from J, leaving 10 bases between them. CDR3 in amino acids: CASSEGGRGNIQYF. CDR3 coding DNA: TGTGCCAGCAGTGAAGGGGGGAGAGGAAACATTCAGTACTTC.

This clonotype occurred many times. This chain links TRBV3-1 with TRBJ2-7; 7 nucleotides match TRBD1. V gave up 6 bases and J gave up 1 base; unmatched junction bases: 0. The CDR3 has 12 residues. The germline V gene encodes CDR1 LGHDT and CDR2 YNNKEL (reference sequence). DNA of the CDR3: TGTGCCAGCAGGACAGGGTCCTACGAGCAGTACTTC. It yields the protein CASRTGSYEQYF.

The chain has TRBV5-1 and TRBJ2-3; D not certain. This CDR3 region has 12 residues. V lost 6 bases, J lost 6 bases, and 11 bases lay in between. The V gene's germline CDR1 is SGHRS and CDR2 YFSETQ. In DNA, the CDR3 is TGCGCCAGCAAATTCGGAGCGGATACGCAGTATTTT. Translating gives CASKFGADTQYF.

The chain has TRBV5-5 and TRBJ2-4; possibly TRBD2 for D (5 bases). Gene TRBJ2-7 matches the end of the DNA better, so the J call may be wrong. The CDR3 spans 16 residues. CDR1 and CDR2 from the germline V gene are SGHKS and YYEKEE (reference sequence). The CDR3 region has the DNA TGTGCCAGCAGCTTGAGGGTGAGGCCGGGAACCTACGAGCAGTACTTC. Its translation: CASSLRVRPGTYEQYF.

Comments on this clonotype: Being one base from a much bigger clone, this may be a read error. The chain couples TRBV4-2 to TRBJ2-1, with no clear D. The V end lost 0 bases, the J end lost 9 bases, and 12 bases lay between the germline ends. This CDR3 has 14 residues. Per the germline V gene, CDR1 is LGHNA and CDR2 is YNFKEQ. The chain's CDR3 is CASSQEAANSEQFF. As DNA, the CDR3 is TGTGCCAGCAGCCAAGAGGCAGCTAATAGTGAGCAGTTCTTC.

The chain combines TRBV12-3 or TRBV12-4 with TRBJ2-5, with 9 nucleotides matching TRBD2. Germline trimming cut 3 bases from V and 4 bases from J; bases unmatched to any gene: 6. The CDR3 length is 15 residues. CDR3 residues: CASSFSGSAGETQYF. The CDR3, as DNA: TGTGCCAGCAGTTTTAGCGGGAGCGCGGGAGAGACCCAGTACTTC.

The J gene is TRBJ1-1, the V gene TRBV6-5; D is unclear. The germline V gene encodes CDR1 MNHEY and CDR2 SVGAGI. This CDR3 has 18 residues. V was shortened by 2 bases and J by 1 base, with 20 bases between the two germline ends. Here the CDR3 reads CASSYQRLRVLGNTEAFF. CDR3 bases: TGTGCCAGCAGTTACCAACGTCTCCGGGTATTGGGGAACACTGAAGCTTTCTTT.

Turning to this clonotype: Sequence at one end of the junction differs from germline and may be a read error. The chain has TRBV7-2 and TRBJ2-3, with 13 bases that match TRBD2. The CDR3 is 17 amino acids. Germline V lookup: CDR1 SGHTA, CDR2 FQGNSA. The CDR3 is CASGFVGLAGGTDTQYF. The CDR3, as DNA: TGTGCCAGCGGCTTTGTAGGACTAGCGGGAGGCACAGATACGCAGTATTTT.

This sequence joins TRBV9 and TRBJ2-7; TRBD2 aligns across 11 bases. Germline CDR1 is SGDLS and CDR2 is YYNGEE. The CDR3 contains 13 residues. With 4 bases clipped from V and 6 bases from J, the junction kept 3 bases outside the gene matches. The CDR3 spells CASSTLAGGEQYF. The CDR3 DNA is TGTGCCAGCAGCACCCTAGCGGGAGGCGAGCAGTACTTC.

This clonotype turned up a few times. The chain carries TRBV6-2 or TRBV6-3 and TRBJ2-3; D ambiguous. Germline assignment: CDR1 MNHEY and CDR2 SVGEGT. There are 16 residues in the CDR3. V was clipped by 5 bases and J by 0 bases, with 15 bases between them. This CDR3 reads CASSPRRAHSTDTQYF. The CDR3 DNA follows: TGTGCCAGCAGTCCCCGTAGAGCACATAGCACAGATACGCAGTATTTT.

On this clonotype: A much more abundant neighbour one base away suggests this may be a read error. The V gene is TRBV7-2, the J gene TRBJ2-5; D not certain. There are 13 residues in the CDR3. Germline V gene sequence: CDR1 SGHTA, CDR2 FQGNSA. The ends were cut back, 8 bases at V and 4 bases at J, with 14 bases in the middle. The CDR3 reads CASGSSTRETQYF. CDR3 coding DNA: TGTGCCAGCGGCTCCTCGACGAGAGAGACCCAGTACTTC.